The present entry profiles one T cell receptor (beta chain) with its context. TCRdb processed the 5' RACE reads anew with MiXCR; each CDR3 protein has one entry. There are about 340,000 distinct CDR3 sequences in the sample; about 12% occur only once, and roughly 7.8% lies in the top ten. All of the donors were Caucasians in good health. These data belong to a study of identical twins. These records were also assigned to another study, of yellow fever vaccine responses in identical twins.

The origin of this receptor is a woman aged 18 to 35 in good health. Sequenced input: CD8+ T cells sorted from blood.

CDR3 residues: CASSRGPGRLYSPLHF. For the CDR3, the DNA is TGTGCCAGCAGCCGAGGTCCGGGTCGTTTATATTCACCCCTCCACTTT. The J gene is TRBJ1-6, the V gene TRBV7-6, with D unresolved. This CDR3 comprises 16 residues. Germline V gene sequence: CDR1 SGHVS, CDR2 FNYEAQ. Trimming left V 5 bases short and J 8 bases short, with 19 bases between.